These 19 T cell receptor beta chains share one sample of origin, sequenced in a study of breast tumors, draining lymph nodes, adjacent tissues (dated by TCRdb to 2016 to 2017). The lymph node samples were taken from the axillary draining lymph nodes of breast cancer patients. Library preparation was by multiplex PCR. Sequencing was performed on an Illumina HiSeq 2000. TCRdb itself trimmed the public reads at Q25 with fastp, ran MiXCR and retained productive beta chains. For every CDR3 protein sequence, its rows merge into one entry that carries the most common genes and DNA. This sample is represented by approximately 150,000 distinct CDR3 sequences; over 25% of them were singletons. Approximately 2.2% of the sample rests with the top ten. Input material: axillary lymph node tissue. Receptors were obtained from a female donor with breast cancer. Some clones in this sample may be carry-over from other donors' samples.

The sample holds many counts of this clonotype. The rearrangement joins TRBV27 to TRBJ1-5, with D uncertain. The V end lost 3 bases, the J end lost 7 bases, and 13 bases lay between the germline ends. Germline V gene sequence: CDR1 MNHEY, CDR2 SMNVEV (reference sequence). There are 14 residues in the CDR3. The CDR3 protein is CASSFKRVEQPQHF. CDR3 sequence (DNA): TGTGCCAGCAGTTTCAAACGGGTTGAGCAGCCCCAGCATTTT.

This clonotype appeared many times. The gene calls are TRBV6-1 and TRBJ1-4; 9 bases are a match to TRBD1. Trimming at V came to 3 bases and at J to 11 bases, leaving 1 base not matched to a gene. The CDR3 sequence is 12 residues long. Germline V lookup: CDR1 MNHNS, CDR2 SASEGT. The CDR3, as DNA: TGTGCCAGCAGTGATGGGACAGGGAAACTGTTTTTT. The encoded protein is CASSDGTGKLFF.

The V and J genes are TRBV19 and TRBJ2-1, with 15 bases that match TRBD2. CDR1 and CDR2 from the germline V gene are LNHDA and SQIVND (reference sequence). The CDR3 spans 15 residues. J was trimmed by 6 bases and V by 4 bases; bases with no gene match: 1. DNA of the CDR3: TGTGCCAGTAGTAGGACTAGCGGGGGGGCCAATGAGCAGTTCTTC. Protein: CASSRTSGGANEQFF.

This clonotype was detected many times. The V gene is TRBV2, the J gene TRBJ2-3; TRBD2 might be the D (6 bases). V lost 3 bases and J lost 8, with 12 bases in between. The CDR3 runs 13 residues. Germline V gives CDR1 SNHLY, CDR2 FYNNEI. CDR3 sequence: CASSDRDWGTQYF. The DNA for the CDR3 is TGTGCCAGCAGTGATAGGGACTGGGGTACGCAGTATTTT.

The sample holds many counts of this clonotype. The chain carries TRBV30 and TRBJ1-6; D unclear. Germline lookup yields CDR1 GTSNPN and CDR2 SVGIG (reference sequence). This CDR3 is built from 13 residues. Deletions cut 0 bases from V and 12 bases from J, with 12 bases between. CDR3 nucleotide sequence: TGTGCCTGGAGTGTTGGAGATTTAAGACCCCTCCACTTT. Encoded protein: CAWSVGDLRPLHF.

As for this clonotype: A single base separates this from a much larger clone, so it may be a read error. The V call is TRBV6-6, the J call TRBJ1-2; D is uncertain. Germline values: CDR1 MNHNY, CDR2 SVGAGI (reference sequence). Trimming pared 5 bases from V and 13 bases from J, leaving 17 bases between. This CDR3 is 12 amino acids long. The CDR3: CASSPFQSVSTF. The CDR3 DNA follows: TGTGCCAGCAGTCCCTTCCAGAGTGTTTCCACCTTC.

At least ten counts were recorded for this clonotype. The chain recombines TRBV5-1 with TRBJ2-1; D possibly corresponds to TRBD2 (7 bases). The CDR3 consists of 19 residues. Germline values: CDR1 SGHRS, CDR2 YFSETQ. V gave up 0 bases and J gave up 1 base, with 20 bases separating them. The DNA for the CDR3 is TGCGCCAGCAGCTTGGGAACCCCCTTGCGGGGGCCTTCCTACAATGAGCAGTTCTTC. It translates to CASSLGTPLRGPSYNEQFF.

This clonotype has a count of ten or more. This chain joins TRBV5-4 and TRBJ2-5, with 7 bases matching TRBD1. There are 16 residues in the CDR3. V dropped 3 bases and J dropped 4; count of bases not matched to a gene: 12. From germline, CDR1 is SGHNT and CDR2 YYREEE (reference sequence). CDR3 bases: TGTGCCAGCAGCTCAGACAGGGATGGGGGTAGAGAGACCCAGTACTTC. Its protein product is CASSSDRDGGRETQYF.

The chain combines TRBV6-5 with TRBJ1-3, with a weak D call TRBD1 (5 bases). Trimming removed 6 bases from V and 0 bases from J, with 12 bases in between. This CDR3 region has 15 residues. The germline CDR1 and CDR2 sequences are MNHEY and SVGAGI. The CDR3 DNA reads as TGTGCCAGCAGCCAGGGACGGAGCTCTGGAAACACCATATATTTT. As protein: CASSQGRSSGNTIYF.

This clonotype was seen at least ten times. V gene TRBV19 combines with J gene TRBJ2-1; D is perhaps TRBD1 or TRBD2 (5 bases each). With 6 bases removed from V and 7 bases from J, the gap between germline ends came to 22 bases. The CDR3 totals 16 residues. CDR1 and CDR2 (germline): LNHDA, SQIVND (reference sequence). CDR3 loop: CASRDPSTGGGNEQFF. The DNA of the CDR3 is TGTGCCAGTAGGGACCCCTCCACAGGTGGGGGAAATGAGCAGTTCTTC.

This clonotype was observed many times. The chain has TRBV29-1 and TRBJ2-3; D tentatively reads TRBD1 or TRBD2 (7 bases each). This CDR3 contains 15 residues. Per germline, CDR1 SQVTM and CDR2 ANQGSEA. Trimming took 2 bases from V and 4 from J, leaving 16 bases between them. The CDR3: CSVEWGGGRSDTQYF. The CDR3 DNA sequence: TGCAGCGTTGAATGGGGAGGGGGCAGATCAGATACGCAGTATTTT.

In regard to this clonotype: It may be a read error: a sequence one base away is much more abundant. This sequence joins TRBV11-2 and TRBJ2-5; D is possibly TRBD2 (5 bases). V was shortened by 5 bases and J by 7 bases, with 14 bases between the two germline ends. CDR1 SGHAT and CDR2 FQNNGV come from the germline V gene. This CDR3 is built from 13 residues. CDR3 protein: CASSPSPLGTQYF. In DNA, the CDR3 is TGTGCCAGCAGCCCTAGCCCTTTAGGGACCCAGTACTTC.

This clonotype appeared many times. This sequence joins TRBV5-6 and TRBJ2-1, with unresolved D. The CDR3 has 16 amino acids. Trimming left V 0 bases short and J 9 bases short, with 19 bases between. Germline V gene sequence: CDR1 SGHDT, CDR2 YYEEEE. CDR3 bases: TGTGCCAGCAGCTTGGATTTGCGTTCGTTGTTCGGTGAGCAGTTCTTC. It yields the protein CASSLDLRSLFGEQFF.

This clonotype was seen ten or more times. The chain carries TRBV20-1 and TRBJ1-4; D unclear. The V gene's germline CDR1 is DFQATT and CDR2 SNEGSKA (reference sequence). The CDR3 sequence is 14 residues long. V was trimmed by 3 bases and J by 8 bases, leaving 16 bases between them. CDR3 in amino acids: CSASYPPEQEKLFF. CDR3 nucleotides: TGCAGTGCTAGCTACCCCCCAGAACAGGAAAAACTGTTTTTT.

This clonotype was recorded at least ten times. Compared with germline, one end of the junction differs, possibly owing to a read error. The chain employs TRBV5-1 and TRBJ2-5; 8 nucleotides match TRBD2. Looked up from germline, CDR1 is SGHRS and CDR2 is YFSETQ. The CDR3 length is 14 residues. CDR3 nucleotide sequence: TGCGCCAGCAGCCAGGGTAGCGGGGAAGACACCCAGTACTTC. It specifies CASSQGSGEDTQYF.

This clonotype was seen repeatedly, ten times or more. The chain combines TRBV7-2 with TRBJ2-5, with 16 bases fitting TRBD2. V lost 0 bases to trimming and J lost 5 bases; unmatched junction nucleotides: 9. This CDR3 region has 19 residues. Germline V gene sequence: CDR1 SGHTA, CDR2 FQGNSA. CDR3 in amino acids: CASSLAPGLAGGKVETQYF. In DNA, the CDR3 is TGTGCCAGCAGCTTAGCACCGGGACTAGCGGGGGGGAAGGTGGAGACCCAGTACTTC.

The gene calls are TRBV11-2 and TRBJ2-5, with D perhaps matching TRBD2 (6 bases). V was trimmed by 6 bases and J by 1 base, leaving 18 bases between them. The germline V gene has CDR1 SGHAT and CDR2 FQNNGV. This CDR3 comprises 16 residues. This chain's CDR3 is CASSQAAAGSQETQYF. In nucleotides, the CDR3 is TGTGCCAGCAGTCAAGCGGCTGCGGGGAGCCAAGAGACCCAGTACTTC.

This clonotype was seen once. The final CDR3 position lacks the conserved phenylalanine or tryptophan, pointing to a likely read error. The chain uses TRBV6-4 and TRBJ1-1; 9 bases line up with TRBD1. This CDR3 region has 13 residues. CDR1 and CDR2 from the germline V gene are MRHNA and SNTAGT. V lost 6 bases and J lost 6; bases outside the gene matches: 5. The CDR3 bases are TGTGCCAGCAGGGGGACAGGGTCCGCTGAAGCTTTCGTT. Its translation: CASRGTGSAEAFV.

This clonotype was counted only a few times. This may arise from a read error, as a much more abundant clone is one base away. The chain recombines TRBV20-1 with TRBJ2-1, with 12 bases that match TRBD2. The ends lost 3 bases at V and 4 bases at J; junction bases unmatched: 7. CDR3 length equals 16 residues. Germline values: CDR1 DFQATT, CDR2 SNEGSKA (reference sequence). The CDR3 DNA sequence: TGCAGTGCTAGCGGACTAGCGGGGAGAACATACAATGAGCAGTTCTTC. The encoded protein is CSASGLAGRTYNEQFF.